This section outlines one T cell receptor beta chain sequence together with its context. The antigen is not known. A read error is likely here: a far larger clone is one base away. Time point given: newly diagnosed GD, antithyroid drugs for less than 3 months. Extracted PBMC RNA gave rise to the TCR library. American Thyroid Association guidelines defined Graves' disease diagnosis. These data originate in a study of regulatory T cells in long-lasting Graves disease. Study observations and caveats: Persistent Graves' patients had lower TCR diversity than newly diagnosed ones.

Germline CDR1 reads MNHEY; CDR2 reads SVGEGT. The CDR3 runs to 15 residues. V was clipped by 6 bases and J by 10 bases; unmatched bases: 17. HTBI primers from iRepertoire and Arm-PCR of CDR3 regions yielded the TCR beta libraries. TCRdb analysed the multiplex PCR reads with MiXCR anew, one entry per CDR3 protein. This sample carries 680,000 or so distinct CDR3 sequences, roughly 15% of them seen once, and the ten largest clones take 18%. These sequences were also reported in another study, on T cells in Graves' hyperthyroidism and ophthalmopathy. According to that study: The model foresaw ophthalmopathy a median around 6 months prior to onset.

The sample in question was peripheral blood mononuclear cells (PBMCs), obtained at new diagnosis, from a patient treated with antithyroid drugs. This rearrangement joins TRBV6-2 or TRBV6-3 to TRBJ2-5, with TRBD1 matching 7 bases. The receptor was derived from a woman in her twenties or thirties with Graves disease. CDR3 sequence reads: CASRVKPGTASDQYF. DNA of the CDR3: TGTGCCAGCAGAGTAAAACCCGGGACAGCCAGCGACCAGTACTTC.